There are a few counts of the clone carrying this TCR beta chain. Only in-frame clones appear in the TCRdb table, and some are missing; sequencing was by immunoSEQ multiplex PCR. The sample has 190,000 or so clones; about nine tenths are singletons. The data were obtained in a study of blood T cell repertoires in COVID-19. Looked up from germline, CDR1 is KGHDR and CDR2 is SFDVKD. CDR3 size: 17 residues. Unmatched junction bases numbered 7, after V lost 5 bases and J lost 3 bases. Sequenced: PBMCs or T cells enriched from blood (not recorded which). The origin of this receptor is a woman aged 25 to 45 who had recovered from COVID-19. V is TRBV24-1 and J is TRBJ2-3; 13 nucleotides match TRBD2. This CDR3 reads CATSVRTSGRLTDTQYF. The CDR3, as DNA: TGTGCCACCAGTGTTAGGACTAGCGGGAGATTGACAGATACGCAGTATTTT.